This passage covers 25 T cell receptor beta chains from one sample sequenced in a study of blood T cell repertoires in COVID-19. TCRdb's table, derived via immunoSEQ multiplex PCR, lists solely in-frame clones and lacks some. The sample yields fewer than 200,000 clones, about 92% seen once. Sequencing was carried out using peripheral blood. These receptors all come from a man younger than 40 with COVID-19, enrolled during active disease.

The chain recombines TRBV9 with TRBJ1-1; TRBD1 matches 7 bases. This CDR3 is 14 amino acids long. Germline trimming cut 2 bases from V and 5 bases from J; bases unmatched to any gene: 6. From germline, CDR1 is SGDLS and CDR2 YYNGEE. The CDR3 DNA reads as TGTGCCAGCAGCGTTAAAGGGACAGATACTGAAGCTTTCTTT. It specifies CASSVKGTDTEAFF.

The genes are TRBV30 and TRBJ2-1; D remains unclear. The CDR3 totals 13 residues. Germline lookup yields CDR1 GTSNPN and CDR2 SVGIG (reference sequence). V was pared by 2 bases and J by 10 bases, with 15 bases between. In DNA, the CDR3 is TGTGCCTGGAGTTTTGGGCTTAGTACCGAGCAGTTCTTC. Translated, it gives CAWSFGLSTEQFF.

The chain combines TRBV6-5 with TRBJ1-1, with D uncertain. From germline, CDR1 is MNHEY and CDR2 SVGAGI. Trimming shortened V by 0 bases and J by 5 bases, and 13 bases separated the two germline ends. CDR3 length: 15 amino acids. In nucleotides, the CDR3 is TGTGCCAGCAGTTACTCGAACAAGGTGCGGACTGAAGCTTTCTTT. Translated, it gives CASSYSNKVRTEAFF.

This clone was observed a handful of times. This sequence joins TRBV7-8 and TRBJ1-2, with D maybe TRBD1 (5 bases). Germline values: CDR1 SGHVS, CDR2 FQNEAQ. The length of the CDR3 is 16 residues. V lost 4 bases and J 4 bases, leaving 19 bases between the germline ends. CDR3 sequence reads: CASSSRTGTPVYGYTF. The CDR3, as DNA: TGTGCCAGCAGCTCCCGAACAGGTACTCCGGTCTATGGCTACACCTTC.

The rearrangement uses TRBV6-5 and TRBJ1-2; D may be TRBD1 (6 bases). The CDR3 spans 14 residues. Trimming stripped 4 bases from V and 5 bases from J, with 14 bases between. The V gene's germline CDR1 is MNHEY and CDR2 SVGAGI. The CDR3 DNA reads as TGTGCCAGCAGTTCCCGACCAGGGGCATATGGCTACACCTTC. Translating it yields CASSSRPGAYGYTF.

The V gene is TRBV9, the J gene TRBJ1-5; TRBD1 agrees at 7 bases. Germline V gene data show CDR1 as SGDLS and CDR2 as YYNGEE. V was pared by 3 bases and J by 0 bases, with 6 bases of the junction left unmatched. The CDR3 is made up of 16 amino acids. In DNA, the CDR3 is TGTGCCAGCAGCGGGGGGACAGTGGATAGCAATCAGCCCCAGCATTTT. Encoded protein: CASSGGTVDSNQPQHF.

The genes are TRBV7-8 and TRBJ1-2; D may be TRBD1 (5 bases). Germline CDR1 is SGHVS and CDR2 is FQNEAQ. This CDR3 region has 13 residues. V lost 1 base, J lost 8 bases, and 11 bases lay in between. The CDR3 DNA sequence: TGTGCCAGCAGCTTAGGGCAGGGAGGCGGCTACACCTTC. This sequence encodes CASSLGQGGGYTF.

The chain combines TRBV29-1 with TRBJ1-1; a possible D gene is TRBD1 (5 bases). The CDR3 is 13 residues long. V was pared by 4 bases and J by 4 bases, with 13 bases between. Per germline, CDR1 SQVTM and CDR2 ANQGSEA. The CDR3 sequence is CSVVGGVVTEAFF. The DNA for the CDR3 is TGCAGCGTTGTAGGAGGGGTGGTCACTGAAGCTTTCTTT.

The V call is TRBV18, the J call TRBJ2-1; 12 nucleotides agree with TRBD1. Germline V gives CDR1 KGHSH, CDR2 LQKENI. The CDR3 extends over 15 amino acids. With 4 bases clipped from V and 7 bases from J, the junction kept 5 bases outside the gene matches. In DNA form, the CDR3 reads TGTGCCAGCTCACTCGGGACAGGGGGCCCAAATGAGCAGTTCTTC. Protein sequence: CASSLGTGGPNEQFF.

This clone has a handful of counts. CDR3 sequence: CASSPIAGGPYEQYF. In nucleotides, the CDR3 is TGTGCCAGCAGCCCAATAGCGGGAGGCCCCTACGAGCAGTACTTC. V gene TRBV7-3 combines with J gene TRBJ2-7; 10 bases are a match to TRBD2. The CDR3 loop spans 15 amino acids. With V trimmed by 5 bases and J by 2 bases, 6 bases remained unmatched. The germline CDR1 and CDR2 sequences are SGHTA and FQGTGA.

This chain uses TRBV7-9 with TRBJ1-4; D unresolved. This CDR3 region has 14 residues. With 1 base removed from V and 4 bases from J, the gap between germline ends came to 7 bases. Germline V gene lookup returns CDR1 SEHNR and CDR2 FQNEAQ (reference sequence). The DNA of the CDR3 is TGTGCCAGCAGCTTAGTGGCGGTTAATGAAAAACTGTTTTTT. Translated, it gives CASSLVAVNEKLFF.

The CDR3 region has the DNA TGTGCCAGCAGCTCCCAGGGGGCTGGCGGCTACACCTTC. Translating it yields CASSSQGAGGYTF. V gene TRBV11-2 combines with J gene TRBJ1-2; TRBD1 matches 8 bases. The V gene end was trimmed by 4 bases and the J gene end by 8 bases; junction bases not matched to a gene: 6. The CDR3 sequence is 13 residues long. Germline assignment: CDR1 SGHAT and CDR2 FQNNGV.

The CDR3 reads CASTTRVSDTQYF. For the CDR3, the DNA is TGTGCCAGCACCACTAGGGTGTCAGATACGCAGTATTTT. J is TRBJ2-3 and V is TRBV5-6; weak D call: TRBD2 (5 bases). CDR3 size: 13 residues. Germline CDR1 SGHDT, CDR2 YYEEEE. V dropped 6 bases and J dropped 4 bases, with 12 bases sitting between them. The full variable domain, with the rest looked up from reference TRBV5-6 and TRBJ2-3, is DAGVTQSPTHLIKTRGQQVTLRCSPKSGHDTVSWYQQALGQGPQFIFQYYEEEERQRGNFPDRFSGHQFPNYSSELNVNALLLGDSALYLCASTTRVSDTQYFGPGTRLTVL.

This clone was observed a single time. V is TRBV4-3 and J is TRBJ1-6; D not resolved. Deletions cut 0 bases from V and 6 bases from J, with 9 bases between. Germline assignment: CDR1 LGHNA and CDR2 YSLEER. The CDR3 has 15 residues. CDR3 loop: CASSQDRAGNSPLHF. Written as DNA, the CDR3 is TGCGCCAGCAGCCAAGATCGGGCGGGTAATTCACCCCTCCACTTT.

The chain couples TRBV12-3 or TRBV12-4 to TRBJ2-1; 7 positions agree with TRBD1. Germline trimming cut 8 bases from V and 3 bases from J; bases unmatched to any gene: 4. This CDR3 has 13 residues. CDR3 residues: CASESGGYNEQFF. The CDR3 DNA sequence: TGTGCCAGCGAGTCAGGGGGCTACAATGAGCAGTTCTTC.

This chain links TRBV5-8 with TRBJ2-7; D might be TRBD1 (6 bases). Germline V gene lookup returns CDR1 SGHTS and CDR2 YDEGEE. This CDR3 is 13 amino acids long. The germline V and J ends were trimmed by 2 bases and 5 bases, with 11 bases remaining between them. CDR3 amino acids: CASSFWDIHEQYF. Here the CDR3 DNA reads TGTGCCAGCAGCTTTTGGGACATCCACGAGCAGTACTTC.

This rearrangement joins TRBV12-3 or TRBV12-4 to TRBJ2-7, with D uncertain. The CDR3 spans 12 residues. V lost 2 bases and J 4 bases, leaving 6 bases between the germline ends. This chain's CDR3 is CASSLIAYEQYF. CDR3 bases: TGTGCCAGCAGTTTAATCGCGTACGAGCAGTACTTC.

J is TRBJ1-2 and V is TRBV4-1; possibly TRBD1 for D (6 bases). The CDR3 covers 15 residues. Germline CDR1 and CDR2: MGHRA and YSYEKL. V was shortened by 1 base and J by 4 bases, with 13 bases between the two germline ends. The DNA of the CDR3 is TGCGCCAGCAGCCAAGTCACAGGGACCGGCTATGGCTACACCTTC. The encoded protein is CASSQVTGTGYGYTF.

V and J are TRBV5-1 and TRBJ2-7, with 7 bases identical to TRBD2. Trimming removed 4 bases from V and 7 bases from J; junction bases left unmatched: 8. The CDR3 length is 13 residues. Germline CDR1 SGHRS, CDR2 YFSETQ. In DNA form, the CDR3 reads TGCGCCAGCAGCCCCTGGGGGGGGGTGGAGCAGTACTTC. Amino acids: CASSPWGGVEQYF.

This chain uses TRBV4-2 with TRBJ1-2; 8 bases match TRBD1. The CDR3 loop spans 15 amino acids. The germline V gene encodes CDR1 LGHNA and CDR2 YNFKEQ. The trim removed 3 bases at V and 5 bases at J, leaving 8 bases unmatched. In nucleotides, the CDR3 is TGTGCCAGCAGCCACCGAGGACAGGGTGGGTATGGCTACACCTTC. Translated, it gives CASSHRGQGGYGYTF.

This chain links TRBV19 with TRBJ2-1, with a possible D match to TRBD2 (6 bases). V was trimmed by 8 bases and J by 4 bases, leaving 24 bases between them. Germline V gene data show CDR1 as LNHDA and CDR2 as SQIVND (reference sequence). CDR3 size: 17 residues. The CDR3 sequence: CASRTIGTAGPYNEQFF. CDR3 nucleotide sequence: TGTGCCAGTCGGACGATAGGAACAGCGGGCCCTTACAATGAGCAGTTCTTC.

This chain joins TRBV7-2 and TRBJ1-1; D may be TRBD1 (5 bases). The CDR3 covers 17 residues. V lost 5 bases, J lost 7 bases, and 26 bases lay in between. The germline CDR1 and CDR2 sequences are SGHTA and FQGNSA. CDR3 DNA sequence: TGTGCCAGCAGCCCCGGGCCTAGTAATTCCGGACAAGGTGAAGCTTTCTTT. This encodes CASSPGPSNSGQGEAFF.

The chain employs TRBV9 and TRBJ2-3; 7 bases match TRBD2. Trimming at V came to 4 bases and at J to 5 bases, leaving 7 bases not matched to a gene. CDR3 length: 14 amino acids. The germline V gene has CDR1 SGDLS and CDR2 YYNGEE. The CDR3 bases are TGTGCCAGCAGCTTTGGGGGGGTCGAAGATACGCAGTATTTT. As protein: CASSFGGVEDTQYF.

The chain combines TRBV6-6 with TRBJ2-7; 7 bases agree with TRBD1. CDR3 size: 13 residues. Germline CDR1 MNHNY, CDR2 SVGAGI (reference sequence). V lost 4 bases, J lost 3 bases, and 3 bases stayed unmatched. CDR3 DNA: TGTGCCAGCAGTTTCCGGGACAGCTACGAGCAGTACTTC. This codes for CASSFRDSYEQYF.

This chain joins TRBV24-1 and TRBJ2-2, with 8 bases identical to TRBD2. V was pared by 9 bases and J by 5 bases, with 7 bases of the junction left unmatched. The length of the CDR3 is 14 residues. Per the germline V gene, CDR1 is KGHDR and CDR2 is SFDVKD. The CDR3 sequence: CATGGGSVTGELFF. CDR3 nucleotides: TGTGCCACCGGCGGGGGGTCTGTTACCGGGGAGCTGTTTTTT.